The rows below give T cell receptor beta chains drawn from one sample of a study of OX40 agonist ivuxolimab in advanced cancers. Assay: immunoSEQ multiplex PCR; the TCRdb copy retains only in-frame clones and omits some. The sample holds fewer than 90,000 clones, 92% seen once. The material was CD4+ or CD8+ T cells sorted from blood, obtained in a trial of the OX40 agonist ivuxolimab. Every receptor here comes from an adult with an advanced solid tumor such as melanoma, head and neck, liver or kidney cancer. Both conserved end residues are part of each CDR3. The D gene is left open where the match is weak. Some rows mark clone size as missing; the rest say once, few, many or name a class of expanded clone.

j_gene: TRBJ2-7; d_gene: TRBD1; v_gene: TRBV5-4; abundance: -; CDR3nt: TGTGCCAGCAGCTTGGCGGGACAGGGGGGATACGAGCAGTACTTC; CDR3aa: CASSLAGQGGYEQYF
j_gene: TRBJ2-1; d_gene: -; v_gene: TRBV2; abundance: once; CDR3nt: TGTGCCAGCAGGAATTCCGGGACCCCCACGGAGTTCTTC; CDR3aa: CASRNSGTPTEFF
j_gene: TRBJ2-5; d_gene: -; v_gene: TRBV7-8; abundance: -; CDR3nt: TGTGCCAGCAGCTTAGCATTAGGGGAGACCCAGTACTTC; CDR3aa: CASSLALGETQYF
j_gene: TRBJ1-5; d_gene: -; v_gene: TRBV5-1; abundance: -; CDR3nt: TGCGCCAGCAGCTTGATCGGGGGAGTATATCAGCCCCAGCATTTT; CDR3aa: CASSLIGGVYQPQHF
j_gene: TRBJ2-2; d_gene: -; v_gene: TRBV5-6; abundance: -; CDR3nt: TGTGCCAGCAGTTATACACCCGGGGAGCTGTTTTTT; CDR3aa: CASSYTPGELFF
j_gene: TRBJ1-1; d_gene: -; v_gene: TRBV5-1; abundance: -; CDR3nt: TGCGCCAGCAGGGACTGGGGTGTCGGTGAAGCTTTCTTT; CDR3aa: CASRDWGVGEAFF
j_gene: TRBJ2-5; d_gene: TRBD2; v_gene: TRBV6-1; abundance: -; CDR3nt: TGTGCCAGTGGACTAGCGGGAGGTTGGGAGACCCAGTACTTC; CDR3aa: CASGLAGGWETQYF
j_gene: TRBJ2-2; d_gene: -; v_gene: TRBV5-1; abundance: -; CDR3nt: TGCGCCAGTTCCGAAATTAGCTCCGGGGAGCTGTTTTTT; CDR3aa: CASSEISSGELFF
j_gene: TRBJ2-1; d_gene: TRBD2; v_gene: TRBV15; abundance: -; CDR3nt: TGTGCCACCTTAGCGGGGGGGCGGGATGAGCAGTTCTTC; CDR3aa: CATLAGGRDEQFF
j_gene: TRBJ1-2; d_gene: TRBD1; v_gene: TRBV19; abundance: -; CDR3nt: TGTGCCAGTAGGAGGGGGCAAGACGTTCCTGGCTACACCTTC; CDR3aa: CASRRGQDVPGYTF
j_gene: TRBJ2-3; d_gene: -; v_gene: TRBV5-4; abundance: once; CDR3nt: TGTGCCAGCAGCGCGGGCCCTGTGGATACGCAGTATTTT; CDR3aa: CASSAGPVDTQYF
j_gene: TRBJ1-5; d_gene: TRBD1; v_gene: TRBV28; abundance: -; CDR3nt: TGTGCCAGCACCACCTCGCGGCTCAGGGGGGATCAGCCCCAGCATTTT; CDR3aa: CASTTSRLRGDQPQHF
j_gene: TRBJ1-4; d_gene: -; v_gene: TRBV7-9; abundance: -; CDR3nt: TGTGCCAGCAGCTCCAAGGGACGCCGAAATGAAAAACTGTTTTTT; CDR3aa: CASSSKGRRNEKLFF
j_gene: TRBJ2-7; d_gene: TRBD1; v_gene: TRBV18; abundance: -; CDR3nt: TGTGCCAGCTCACCACAGGGGGCGAAGCAGTACTTC; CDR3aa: CASSPQGAKQYF
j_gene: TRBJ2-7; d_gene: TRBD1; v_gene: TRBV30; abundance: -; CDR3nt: TGTGCCTGGCGACAGGGACGGCTCTACGAGCAGTACTTC; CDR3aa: CAWRQGRLYEQYF
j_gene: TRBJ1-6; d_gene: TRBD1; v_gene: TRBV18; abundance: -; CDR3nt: TGTGCCAGCTCTCGGACAGGGGGCCATAATTCACCCCTCCACTTT; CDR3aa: CASSRTGGHNSPLHF
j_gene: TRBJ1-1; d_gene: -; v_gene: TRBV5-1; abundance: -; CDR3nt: TGCGCCAGCAGCTTGGCCCCACAGGGCCCTATGAACACTGAAGCTTTCTTT; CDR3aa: CASSLAPQGPMNTEAFF
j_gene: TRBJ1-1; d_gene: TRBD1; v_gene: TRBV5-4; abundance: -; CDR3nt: TGTGCCAGCAGCTTGGGGGCAGGGGGCGAATTAGGAGCTTTCTTT; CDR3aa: CASSLGAGGELGAFF
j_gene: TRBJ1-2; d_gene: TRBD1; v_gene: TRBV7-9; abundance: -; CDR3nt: TGTGCCAGCAGCCTACGGGACAGAGGCGGCACCTTC; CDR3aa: CASSLRDRGGTF
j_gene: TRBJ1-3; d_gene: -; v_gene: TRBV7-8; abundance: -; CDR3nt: TGTGCCAGCAGCTTAGTGGGGGCTTTTGGAAACACCATATATTTT; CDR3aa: CASSLVGAFGNTIYF
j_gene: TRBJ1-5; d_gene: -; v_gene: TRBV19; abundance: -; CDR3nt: TGTGCCAGTAATACAGCATATAGCAATCAGCCCCAGCATTTT; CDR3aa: CASNTAYSNQPQHF
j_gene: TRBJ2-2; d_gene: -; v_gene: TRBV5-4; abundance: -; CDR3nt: TGTGCCAGCAGCCCCGACGGGGGGAACACCGGGGAGCTGTTTTTT; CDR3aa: CASSPDGGNTGELFF
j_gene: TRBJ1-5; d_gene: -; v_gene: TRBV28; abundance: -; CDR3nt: TGTGCCAGTCTACTCGTAGCGGGTCAGCCCCAGCATTTT; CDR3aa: CASLLVAGQPQHF
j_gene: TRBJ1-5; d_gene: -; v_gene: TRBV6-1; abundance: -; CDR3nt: TGTGCCAGCACCCCGTTCCGGGGCAATCAGCCCCAGCATTTT; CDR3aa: CASTPFRGNQPQHF
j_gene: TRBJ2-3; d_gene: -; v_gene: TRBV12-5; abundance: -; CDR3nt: TGTGCTAGTGGTTTGTCTTCCTATACGCAGTATTTT; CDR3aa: CASGLSSYTQYF
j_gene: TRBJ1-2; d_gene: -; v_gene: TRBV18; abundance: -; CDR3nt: TGTGCCAGCTCACCACGTCCCGGGGACTATGGCTACACCTTC; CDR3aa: CASSPRPGDYGYTF
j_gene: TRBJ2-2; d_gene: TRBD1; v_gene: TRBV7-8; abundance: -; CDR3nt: TGTGCCAGCAGCCCCCGGACAGGGGCGAACACCGGGGAGCTGTTTTTT; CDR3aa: CASSPRTGANTGELFF
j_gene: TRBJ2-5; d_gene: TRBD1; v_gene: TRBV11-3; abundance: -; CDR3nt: TGTGCCAGCAGCTTGGGGACAGGGACGCAGGAGACCCAGTACTTC; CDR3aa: CASSLGTGTQETQYF
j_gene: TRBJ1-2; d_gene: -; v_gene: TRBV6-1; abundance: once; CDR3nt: TGTGCCAGCACCCCGCTGGGTGTCCGCCGCTACACCTTC; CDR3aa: CASTPLGVRRYTF
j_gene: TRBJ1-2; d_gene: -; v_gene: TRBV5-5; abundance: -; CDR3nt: TGTGCCAGCAGCCCGCAGGAAGGGGCCCTCTATGGCTACACCTTC; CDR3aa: CASSPQEGALYGYTF
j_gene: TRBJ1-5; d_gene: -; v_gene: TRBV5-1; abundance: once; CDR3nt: TGCGCCAGCAGCTCAGGACTCCCTGGCAATCAGCCCCAGCATTTT; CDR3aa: CASSSGLPGNQPQHF
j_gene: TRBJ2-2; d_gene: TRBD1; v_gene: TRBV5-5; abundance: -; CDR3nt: TGTGCCAGCAGCCCTGTCTTGTGGACAGGGAGGAACACCGGGGAGCTGTTTTTT; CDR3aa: CASSPVLWTGRNTGELFF
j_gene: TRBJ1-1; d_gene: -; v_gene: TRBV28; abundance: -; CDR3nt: TGTGCCAGCAGTTCGACGGGACTAGGGGACACTGAAGCTTTCTTT; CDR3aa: CASSSTGLGDTEAFF
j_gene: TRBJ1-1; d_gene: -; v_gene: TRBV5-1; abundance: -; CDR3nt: TGCGCCAGCAGCCCATCGACAGAGAACACTGAAGCTTTCTTT; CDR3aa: CASSPSTENTEAFF
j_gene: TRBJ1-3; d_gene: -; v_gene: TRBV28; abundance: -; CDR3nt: TGTGCCAGCAGTTCTCTGAAGGGGGCTGGAAACACCATATATTTT; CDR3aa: CASSSLKGAGNTIYF
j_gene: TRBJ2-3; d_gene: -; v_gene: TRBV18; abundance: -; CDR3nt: TGTGCCAGCTCACCGATCAGCACAGATACGCAGTATTTT; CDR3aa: CASSPISTDTQYF
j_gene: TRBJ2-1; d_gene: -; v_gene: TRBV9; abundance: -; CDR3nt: TGTGCCAGCACCAAAGGGAGCTGGGGGCTGGGTGAGCAGTTCTTC; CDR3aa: CASTKGSWGLGEQFF
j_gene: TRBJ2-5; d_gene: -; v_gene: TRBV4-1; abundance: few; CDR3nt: TGCGCCAGCAGCCAAGAATGGGGCACGTCCCAAGAGACCCAGTACTTC; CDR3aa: CASSQEWGTSQETQYF
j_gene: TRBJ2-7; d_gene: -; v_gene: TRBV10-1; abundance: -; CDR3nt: TGCGCCAGCAGTGACAGGGGAATTTCCTACGAGCAGTACTTC; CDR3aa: CASSDRGISYEQYF
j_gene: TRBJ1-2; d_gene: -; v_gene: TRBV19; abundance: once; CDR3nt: TGTGCCAGTAGTATAGGAGGAGCTAACTATGGCTACACCTTC; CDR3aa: CASSIGGANYGYTF
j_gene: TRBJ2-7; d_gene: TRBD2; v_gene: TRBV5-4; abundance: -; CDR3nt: TGTGCCAGCAGCTTGGTCGCTAGCGGGACCTACGAGCAGTACTTC; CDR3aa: CASSLVASGTYEQYF
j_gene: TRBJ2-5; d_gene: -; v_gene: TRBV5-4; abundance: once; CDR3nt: TGTGCCAGCAGCCTTTACCCCGCCGGGAGGACCCAGTACTTC; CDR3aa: CASSLYPAGRTQYF
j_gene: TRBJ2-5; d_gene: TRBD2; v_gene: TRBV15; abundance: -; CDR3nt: TGTGCCACCCTCGGGCGGGGGGAGACCCAGTACTTC; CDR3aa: CATLGRGETQYF
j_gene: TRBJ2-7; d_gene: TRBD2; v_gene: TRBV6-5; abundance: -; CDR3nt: TGTGCCAGCAGACGGACTAGCCTCTACGAGCAGTACTTC; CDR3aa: CASRRTSLYEQYF
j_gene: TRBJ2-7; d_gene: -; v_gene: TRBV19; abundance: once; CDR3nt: TGTGCCAGTAGTACCGGCGGGGTCGAGCAGTACTTC; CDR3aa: CASSTGGVEQYF
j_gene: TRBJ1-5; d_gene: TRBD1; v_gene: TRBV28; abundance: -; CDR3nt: TGTGCCAGCAGCCCTGGCGGCTGGGGGGACAGGGCTTTCAATCAGCCCCAGCATTTT; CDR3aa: CASSPGGWGDRAFNQPQHF
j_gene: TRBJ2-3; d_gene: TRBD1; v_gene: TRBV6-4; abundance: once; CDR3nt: TGTGCCAGCAGCCCGACAGGGGATACGCAGTATTTT; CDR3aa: CASSPTGDTQYF
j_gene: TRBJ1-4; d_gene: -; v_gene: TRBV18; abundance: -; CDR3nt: TGTGCCAGCTCACCAACAACACGGACGATTAATGAAAAACTGTTTTTT; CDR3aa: CASSPTTRTINEKLFF
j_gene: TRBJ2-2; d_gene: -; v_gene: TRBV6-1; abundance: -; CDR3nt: TGTGCCAGCAGTGAAGCACGAAACACCGGGGAGCTGTTTTTT; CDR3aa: CASSEARNTGELFF
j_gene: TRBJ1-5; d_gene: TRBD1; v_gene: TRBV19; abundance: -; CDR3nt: TGTGCCAGTAGTATCTCGGGGACAGGCAATCAGCCCCAGCATTTT; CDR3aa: CASSISGTGNQPQHF
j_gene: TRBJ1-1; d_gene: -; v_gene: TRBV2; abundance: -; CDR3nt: TGTGCCAGCAGTGAATCGCCCGGGTCGGACACTGAAGCTTTCTTT; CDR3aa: CASSESPGSDTEAFF
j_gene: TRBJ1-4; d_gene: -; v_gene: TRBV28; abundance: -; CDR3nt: TGTGCCAGCAGACGCCTCCTGCTTAATGAAAAACTGTTTTTT; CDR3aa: CASRRLLLNEKLFF
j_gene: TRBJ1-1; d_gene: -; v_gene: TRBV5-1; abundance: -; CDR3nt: TGCGCCAGCAGCTCCGAGAGGGGACTGAACACTGAAGCTTTCTTT; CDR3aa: CASSSERGLNTEAFF
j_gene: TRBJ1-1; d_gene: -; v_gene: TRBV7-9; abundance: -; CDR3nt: TGTGCCAGCATCGTGGACAGGAACACTGAAGCTTTCTTT; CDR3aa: CASIVDRNTEAFF
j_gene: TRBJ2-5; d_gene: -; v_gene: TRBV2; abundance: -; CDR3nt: TGTGCCAGCAGTGAAGGGGGGACTGGCGGAGAGACCCAGTACTTC; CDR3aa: CASSEGGTGGETQYF
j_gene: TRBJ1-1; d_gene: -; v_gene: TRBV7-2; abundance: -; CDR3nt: TGTGCCAGCAGCTTAGTTCAGCGGACTGAAGCTTTCTTT; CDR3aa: CASSLVQRTEAFF
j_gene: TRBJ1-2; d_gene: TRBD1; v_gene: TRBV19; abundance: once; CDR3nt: TGTGCCAGTAGTATAGGCGGGACAGGGAGATATGGCTACACCTTC; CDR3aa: CASSIGGTGRYGYTF
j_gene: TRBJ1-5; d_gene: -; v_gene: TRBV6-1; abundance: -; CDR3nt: TGTGCCAGCAGTGACGGGGATCAGCCCCAGCATTTT; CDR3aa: CASSDGDQPQHF
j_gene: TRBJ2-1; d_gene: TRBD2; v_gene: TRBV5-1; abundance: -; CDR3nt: TGCGCCAGCAGAAGTCTAGCGGACAATGAGCAGTTCTTC; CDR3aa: CASRSLADNEQFF
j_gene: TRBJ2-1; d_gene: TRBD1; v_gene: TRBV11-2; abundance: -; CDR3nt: TGTGCCAGCAGCTTAGGACAGGGGACCTACAATGAGCAGTTCTTC; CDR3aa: CASSLGQGTYNEQFF